The 21 T cell receptor beta chains below all came from one sample that was sequenced in a study of glioma-infiltrating T cells. Using RNA template, CDR3s of TCR alpha and beta were amplified with iRepertoire arm-PCR. TCRdb reprocessed the multiplex PCR reads via MiXCR and lists one record per CDR3 protein. The sample lists about 89,000 distinct CDR3 sequences, about 25% occurring once. Specimen: glioma tissue, nonneoplastic brain tissue, or PBMCs (not recorded which). These receptors originate from a human donor with low-grade glioma or glioblastoma, undergoing nonglioma brain surgery, or in good health (not recorded which).

A word on this clonotype: One junction end disagrees with the germline gene, perhaps due to a read error. The V gene is TRBV6-2 or TRBV6-3, the J gene TRBJ1-5; D uncertain. Per the germline V gene, CDR1 is MNHEY and CDR2 is SVGEGT. The CDR3 runs to 14 residues. The CDR3 DNA follows: TGTGCCAGCAGCGGACTAATTCCCTATCAGCCCCAAAATTTT. It codes for CASSGLIPYQPQNF.

As to this clonotype: This may be a read error, as it is one base from a much larger clone. The chain is built from TRBV2 and TRBJ2-5; 9 bases are a match to TRBD2. This CDR3 is 14 amino acids long. Germline CDR1 is SNHLY and CDR2 is FYNNEI. CDR3 bases: TGTGCCAGAAGTGCAAGGACTAGCGTCGGGACCCAGTACTTC. As protein: CARSARTSVGTQYF.

To note about this clonotype: A much bigger clone sits one base away, suggesting this may be a read error. CDR3 sequence (DNA): TGTGCCACCGGCAGGGGCTCCTACAATGAGCAGTTCTTC. It encodes CATGRGSYNEQFF. V and J are TRBV25-1 and TRBJ2-1; tentative D call: TRBD1 (6 bases). CDR3 size: 13 residues. Looked up from germline, CDR1 is MGHDK and CDR2 is SYGVNS. V was clipped by 10 bases and J by 0 bases, with 10 bases between them.

This clonotype occurred a few times. This chain joins TRBV19 and TRBJ2-5, with unresolved D. The germline V and J ends were trimmed by 5 bases and 5 bases, with 12 bases remaining between them. The CDR3 loop spans 13 amino acids. Per the germline V gene, CDR1 is LNHDA and CDR2 is SQIVND (reference sequence). CDR3 amino acids: CASSWKPRETQYF. The CDR3 coding sequence is TGTGCCAGTAGTTGGAAACCCCGCGAGACCCAGTACTTC.

V usage is TRBV7-6 and J usage is TRBJ2-5; 9 bases match TRBD1. Germline V CDR1 and CDR2: SGHVS, FNYEAQ. V gave up 5 bases and J gave up 4 bases; unmatched junction bases: 11. The CDR3 has 16 residues. This CDR3 reads CASSASQGALVETQYF. The CDR3 region has the DNA TGTGCCAGCAGCGCTTCACAGGGGGCTCTGGTAGAGACCCAGTACTTC.

This clonotype was counted at least ten times. The chain couples TRBV20-1 to TRBJ2-7; the match to TRBD1 covers 7 bases. Trimming cost V 4 bases and J 3 bases; bases outside gene matches: 3. The CDR3 spans 12 residues. CDR1 is DFQATT, CDR2 SNEGSKA, per germline (reference sequence). The CDR3 here is CSAMGDSYEQYF. The CDR3 region has the DNA TGCAGTGCTATGGGGGACAGCTACGAGCAGTACTTC.

This clonotype appeared many times. The rearrangement uses TRBV6-1 and TRBJ2-7; TRBD2 aligns across 7 bases. This CDR3 is built from 13 residues. Looked up from germline, CDR1 is MNHNS and CDR2 is SASEGT. J gave up 5 bases and V 6 bases, and 7 bases lay outside the gene matches. The CDR3 DNA is TGTGCCAGCAGACGTGGGACTATAGACGAGCAGTACTTC. Its translation is CASRRGTIDEQYF.

This clonotype came up many times. The chain couples TRBV6-1 to TRBJ1-5, with a weak D call TRBD1 (5 bases). The V gene lost 1 base and the J gene lost 11 bases, with 15 bases spanning the gap. Germline CDR1 reads MNHNS; CDR2 reads SASEGT. CDR3 length: 14 residues. CDR3 sequence reads: CASSEGTPVGAQHF. CDR3 nucleotide sequence: TGTGCCAGCAGTGAAGGGACACCGGTCGGGGCCCAGCATTTT.

This clonotype was counted at least ten times. V and J are TRBV7-9 and TRBJ1-3; 7 positions agree with TRBD1. With 5 bases clipped from V and 0 bases from J, the junction kept 13 bases outside the gene matches. The CDR3 sequence is 18 residues long. Germline lookup yields CDR1 SEHNR and CDR2 FQNEAQ (reference sequence). The CDR3 region has the DNA TGTGCCAGCAGCGGCACTACAGGGGCCACGAGCTCTGGAAACACCATATATTTT. Translation gives CASSGTTGATSSGNTIYF.

The sample holds many counts of this clonotype. This sequence joins TRBV7-2 and TRBJ2-7; TRBD2 agrees at 10 bases. V gave up 5 bases and J gave up 0 bases; unmatched junction bases: 10. This CDR3 comprises 17 residues. Germline loops: CDR1 SGHTA, CDR2 FQGNSA. The CDR3 is CASSRTSGVGSSYEQYF. CDR3 in DNA: TGTGCCAGCAGCCGGACTAGCGGAGTTGGAAGCTCCTACGAGCAGTACTTC.

This clonotype was picked up many times. The chain carries TRBV2 and TRBJ2-1; 10 bases match TRBD2. The CDR3 is 16 amino acids. In germline, CDR1 is SNHLY, CDR2 FYNNEI. J gave up 5 bases and V 6 bases, and 10 bases lay outside the gene matches. CDR3 region: CASRERTSGYNNEQFF. The DNA of the CDR3 is TGTGCCAGCAGGGAACGGACTAGCGGCTACAACAATGAGCAGTTCTTC.

Many counts were recorded for this clonotype. The rearrangement uses TRBV4-1 and TRBJ2-5, with 8 bases matching TRBD1. The J segment lost 5 bases and the V segment lost 0 bases, leaving 8 bases of the junction unmatched. Per the germline V gene, CDR1 is MGHRA and CDR2 is YSYEKL. The CDR3 covers 16 residues. The CDR3 nucleotides are TGCGCCAGCAGCCAAGATCCCCCAGGGGGCAGGGAGACCCAGTACTTC. This sequence encodes CASSQDPPGGRETQYF.

This clonotype appeared many times. CDR3 in amino acids: CASRGLAGPGDTQYF. The CDR3 nucleotides are TGTGCCAGCAGGGGACTAGCGGGGCCTGGAGATACGCAGTATTTT. V is TRBV6-2 or TRBV6-3 and J is TRBJ2-3, with TRBD2 matching over 13 bases. Germline loops: CDR1 MNHEY, CDR2 SVGEGT. J gave up 5 bases and V 6 bases, and 5 bases lay outside the gene matches. The CDR3 spans 15 residues.

This clonotype was seen repeatedly, ten times or more. The genes are TRBV27 and TRBJ2-7, with 7 bases that match TRBD2. Germline CDR1 MNHEY, CDR2 SMNVEV (reference sequence). The V segment lost 2 bases and the J segment 6 bases; nucleotides outside the gene matches: 13. This CDR3 region has 16 residues. CDR3 in amino acids: CASSLGYGGFAIEQYF. The CDR3 nucleotides read TGTGCCAGCAGTTTAGGATACGGGGGGTTTGCGATCGAGCAGTACTTC.

Many counts were recorded for this clonotype. The rearrangement links TRBV20-1 to TRBJ2-3; D remains ambiguous. Germline CDR1 reads DFQATT; CDR2 reads SNEGSKA (reference sequence). CDR3 length: 12 amino acids. DNA for the CDR3: TGCAGCCCCCAGAGGTACGCAGATACGCAGTATTTT. Protein product: CSPQRYADTQYF.

This clonotype showed up many times. The chain combines TRBV20-1 with TRBJ2-7; TRBD1 aligns across 7 bases. Trimming removed 2 bases from V and 6 bases from J; junction bases left unmatched: 4. Germline loops: CDR1 DFQATT, CDR2 SNEGSKA (reference sequence). The CDR3 runs 12 residues. The CDR3 DNA reads TGCAGTGCTAGAACAGGGGTTAGCGAGCAGTACTTC. Translating gives CSARTGVSEQYF.

With regard to this clonotype: Being one base from a much bigger clone, this may be a read error. The chain carries TRBV7-2 and TRBJ2-3; D is ambiguous. V gave up 8 bases and J gave up 4 bases, with 19 bases separating them. The CDR3 sequence is 15 residues long. Germline CDR1 is SGHTA and CDR2 is FQGNSA. The CDR3 DNA sequence: TGTGCCAGCGGCCAGAGGAGAATGAACCCAGATACGCAGTATTTT. It encodes CASGQRRMNPDTQYF.

This clonotype occurred many times. This chain uses TRBV6-1 with TRBJ1-1; D is uncertain. The CDR3 is 14 residues long. Germline V gene sequence: CDR1 MNHNS, CDR2 SASEGT. V dropped 5 bases and J dropped 3 bases, with 13 bases sitting between them. CDR3 bases: TGTGCCAGCAGTCCATCGGTCGGGGACACTGAAGCTTTCTTT. Its protein is CASSPSVGDTEAFF.

As for this clonotype: A much larger clone differs from this one at a single base, so this may be a read error. The J gene is TRBJ1-2, the V gene TRBV6-5; 8 bases align to TRBD1. Germline CDR1 reads MNHEY; CDR2 reads SVGAGI. The CDR3 extends over 15 amino acids. The CDR3 DNA reads as TGTGCCAACAGTTACGGACAGGGACTAAACTATGGCTACACCTTC. As protein: CANSYGQGLNYGYTF.

This clonotype was seen more than once but under ten times. The J gene is TRBJ2-2, the V gene TRBV12-3 or TRBV12-4, with TRBD1 as a possible D gene (6 bases). The CDR3 contains 15 residues. Trimming took 8 bases from V and 1 from J, leaving 14 bases between them. The CDR3 region has the DNA TGTGCCAGCTGTGCGGACAGTGTGAACACCGGGGAGCTGTTTTTT. This sequence encodes CASCADSVNTGELFF.

This clonotype was detected ten times or more. The chain combines TRBV7-2 with TRBJ2-3; D call uncertain. The ends were cut back, 5 bases at V and 4 bases at J, with 7 bases in the middle. The CDR3 length is 12 residues. Germline CDR1 is SGHTA and CDR2 is FQGNSA. CDR3 DNA: TGTGCCAGCAGCACCTATTCAGATACGCAGTATTTT. It encodes CASSTYSDTQYF. The full variable domain, in which reference TRBV7-2 and TRBJ2-3 provide the parts outside the CDR3, is GAGVSQSPSNKVTEKGKDVELRCDPISGHTALYWYRQSLGQGLEFLIYFQGNSAPDKSGLPSDRFSAERTGGSVSTLTIQRTQQEDSAVYLCASSTYSDTQYFGPGTRLTVL.